This T cell receptor (beta chain) was identified during a study of cytomegalovirus exposure and HLA in healthy donors. For the study at large: Earlier results showed roughly 120 million unique TCR beta sequences derived from roughly 190 million T cells. Findings and caveats of the study: Some TCR beta chains (around 160 of them) were listed as cytomegalovirus-associated. According to reports, the classifier identified cytomegalovirus status with high specificity and sensitivity. Common viral pathogens (according to a later analysis) appeared linked to several of the most significant clusters.

This clone was found a few times. Its antigen remains unknown. This PCR relied on a set of 60 Vbeta primers and 13 Jbeta primers. Profiling relied on immunoSEQ multiplex PCR, and the TCRdb table lists in-frame clones only, not all of them. The sample has roughly 200,000 clones; 80% to 85% are singletons. The length of the CDR3 is 13 residues. V gave up 6 bases and J gave up 8 bases, with 16 bases separating them. Germline CDR1 and CDR2: MNHEY and SVGAGI. Specimen: PBMCs. This sequence was found in a boy aged 2 to 10 in good health and CMV-seronegative. V usage is TRBV6-5 and J usage is TRBJ1-1; D perhaps matches TRBD1 (5 bases). The CDR3 loop is CASSRGRAAEAFF. DNA for the CDR3: TGTGCCAGCAGCCGAGGCAGGGCCGCGGAAGCTTTCTTT.